Listed here are 12 T cell receptor beta chains from one sample, sequenced in a study of CXCR3-negative and CXCR3-positive naive CD8 T cells. For these receptors, no antigen is known. Via 5' RACE with UMI labels, TRB cDNA libraries were prepared. TCRdb reprocessed the 5' RACE reads, with one entry per CDR3 protein and no DNA. The table lists tens of thousands of distinct CDR3 sequences. Whole-study results and caveats: More hydrophobic TRB CDR3s were found in CXCR3-positive naive cells than in CXCR3-negative naive cells.

Source material: naive CXCR3+ CD8+ T cells from blood. Subset meaning: CD45RO-CCR7+CD27+CD95- naive CD8+ T cells expressing CXCR3 (TNR3+). Receptors were obtained from a human donor in good health. Some clones in this sample may be carry-over from other donors' samples.

The chain uses TRBV9 and TRBJ2-7; the TCRdb D gene call, TRBD1, has no DNA to confirm it. The V gene's germline CDR1 is SGDLS and CDR2 YYNGEE. The CDR3 has 14 amino acids. Here the CDR3 reads CASSVDGGTYEQYF. The full variable domain, completed using reference TRBV9 and TRBJ2-7, is DSGVTQTPKHLITATGQRVTLRCSPRSGDLSVYWYQQSLDQGLQFLIQYYNGEERAKGNILERFSAQQFPDLHSELNLSSLELGDSALYFCASSVDGGTYEQYFGPGTRLTVT.

V and J are TRBV10-3 and TRBJ2-2; the D call from TCRdb, TRBD2, cannot be confirmed without DNA. Germline assignment: CDR1 ENHRY and CDR2 SYGVKD. The CDR3 covers 16 residues. CDR3 amino acids: CAISGGGGVNTGELFF.

The chain has TRBV7-8 and TRBJ2-7; absent DNA, TCRdb's TRBD1 call cannot be checked. The CDR3 loop spans 20 amino acids. Germline V gene sequence: CDR1 SGHVS, CDR2 FQNEAQ. The CDR3 reads CASSLPQEEGGDRGLYEQYF.

V usage is TRBV7-3 and J usage is TRBJ2-2. This CDR3 contains 14 residues. Germline CDR1 SGHTA, CDR2 FQGTGA. This chain's CDR3 is CASSILGNTGELFF.

CDR3 sequence reads: CATSRDLGTPNTEAFF. The chain is built from TRBV15 and TRBJ1-1; TCRdb indicates TRBD1, and absent DNA this call remains unverified. Looked up from germline, CDR1 is LNHNV and CDR2 is YYDKDF (reference sequence). The CDR3 is 16 residues long. The entire variable domain, with the rest obtained from reference TRBV15 and TRBJ1-1, is as follows: DAMVIQNPRYQVTQFGKPVTLSCSQTLNHNVMYWYQQKSSQAPKLLFHYYDKDFNNEADTPDNFQSRRPNTSFCFLDIRSPGLGDTAMYLCATSRDLGTPNTEAFFGQGTRLTVV.

This rearrangement joins TRBV4-3 to TRBJ1-5. CDR3 length: 13 residues. Germline lookup yields CDR1 LGHNA and CDR2 YSLEER. Here the CDR3 reads CASSQDIGQPQHF.

V usage is TRBV29-1 and J usage is TRBJ2-2. CDR3 length: 13 residues. The germline CDR1 and CDR2 sequences are SQVTM and ANQGSEA. CDR3 in amino acids: CSVADTNTGELFF.

The chain uses TRBV29-1 and TRBJ2-3; the TRBD2 assignment by TCRdb is unverifiable without DNA. The CDR3 runs to 17 residues. Looked up from germline, CDR1 is SQVTM and CDR2 is ANQGSEA. The CDR3 loop is CSAETSGGPTSTDTQYF.

The genes are TRBV4-2 and TRBJ2-1; the TRBD1 assignment by TCRdb is unverifiable without DNA. Per the germline V gene, CDR1 is LGHNA and CDR2 is YNFKEQ. The CDR3 runs 16 residues. CDR3 in amino acids: CASSPGYRGGLNEQFF.

CDR3 region: CATSPGATIHPYTF. The chain recombines TRBV15 with TRBJ1-2; the TRBD1 assignment by TCRdb is unverifiable without DNA. CDR3 size: 14 residues. In germline, CDR1 is LNHNV, CDR2 YYDKDF (reference sequence).

The chain employs TRBV7-9 and TRBJ2-7. The V gene's germline CDR1 is SEHNR and CDR2 FQNEAQ (reference sequence). The CDR3 is made up of 14 amino acids. The CDR3: CASSPSSSVYEQYF. Full variable domain (outside the CDR3, taken from reference TRBV7-9 and TRBJ2-7): DTGVSQNPRHKITKRGQNVTFRCDPISEHNRLYWYRQTLGQGPEFLTYFQNEAQLEKSRLLSDRFSAERPKGSFSTLEIQRTEQGDSAMYLCASSPSSSVYEQYFGPGTRLTVT.

The rearrangement uses TRBV29-1 and TRBJ2-5; TCRdb's D call, TRBD1, is unchecked because there is no DNA. This CDR3 spans 15 amino acids. In germline, CDR1 is SQVTM, CDR2 ANQGSEA. The chain's CDR3 is CSVEQTGQGSETQYF.